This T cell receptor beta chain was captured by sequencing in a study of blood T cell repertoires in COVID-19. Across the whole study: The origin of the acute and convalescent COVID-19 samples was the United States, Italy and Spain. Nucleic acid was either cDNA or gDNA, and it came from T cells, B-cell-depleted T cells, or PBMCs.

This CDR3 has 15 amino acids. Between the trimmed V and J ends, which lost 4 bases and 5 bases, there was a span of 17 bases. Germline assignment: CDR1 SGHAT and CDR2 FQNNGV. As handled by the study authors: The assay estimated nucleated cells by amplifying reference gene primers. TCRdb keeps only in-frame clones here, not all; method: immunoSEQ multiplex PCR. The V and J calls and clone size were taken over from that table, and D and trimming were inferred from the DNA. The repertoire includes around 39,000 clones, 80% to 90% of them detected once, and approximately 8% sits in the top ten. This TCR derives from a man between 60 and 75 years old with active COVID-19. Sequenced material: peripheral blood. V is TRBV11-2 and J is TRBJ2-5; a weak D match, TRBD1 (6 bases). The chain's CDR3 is CASSSLRGRRETQYF. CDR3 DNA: TGTGCCAGCAGCTCGCTCAGGGGTAGGCGGGAGACCCAGTACTTC.